This T cell receptor (beta chain) stems from a study of long-term antiretroviral therapy in people with HIV. A word on this clone: Antigen: not known.

Study-wide results and caveats: Clonal populations expanded prior to ART predominated within the repertoire at all time points. With ART, diversity went up but was still lower than in transplant donor controls.

Samples were assayed with immunoSEQ v3.0 at survey level. Generated by immunoSEQ multiplex PCR, the TCRdb table keeps only in-frame clones and is missing some. The sample lists some 20,000 clones, around nine tenths seen once, with roughly a tenth in the top ten. Per germline, CDR1 MNHEY and CDR2 SMNVEV (reference sequence). The CDR3 covers 16 residues. The V end was cut by 5 bases, the J end by 0 bases, with 14 bases between. The sample here was unsorted PBMCs, taken 0.5 years after starting antiretroviral therapy. The V call is TRBV27, the J call TRBJ1-5; D ambiguous. This sequence originates from a man aged 40-55 years with HIV. CDR3: CASSPLGVSSNQPQHF. CDR3 nucleotide sequence: TGTGCCAGCAGTCCCCTTGGCGTGTCTAGCAATCAGCCCCAGCATTTT.